Listed below are T cell receptor beta chains from one sample, sequenced in a study of vaccination and CD4 T cells after COVID-19. TCRdb fed the PCR reads into MiXCR, producing one record per CDR3 protein. The sample carries about 16,000 distinct CDR3 sequences, 50% recorded once. These receptors' antigens are unknown. Specimen: CD4+ T cells from blood, cultured in vitro. These receptor sequences come from a human donor who had recovered from COVID-19. Each CDR3 is given with its conserved first and last residue. The order of the fields is J gene, D gene, clone size, V gene, CDR3 DNA, CDR3 protein. A D gene is named only where the DNA matches it firmly. A clone size is listed for some rows: how often the clone was seen (once, few, many), or a class if it is expanded.

TRBJ2-7 - - TRBV20-1 TGCAGTGCTAGCCGGATCCAGGGGTTGCCCCCCTACGAGCAGTACTTC CSASRIQGLPPYEQYF
TRBJ1-2 - few TRBV6-1 TGTGCCAGCAGTGCCGAGGGAGTTGGCTACACCTTC CASSAEGVGYTF
TRBJ2-1 - - TRBV20-1 TGCAGTGCCCCCGACGGGGGAAAACCCTACAATGAGCAGTTCTTC CSAPDGGKPYNEQFF
TRBJ1-4 TRBD1 - TRBV27 TGTGCCAGCAGTGCACCGGGACAGAGAAATGAAAAACTGTTTTTT CASSAPGQRNEKLFF
TRBJ1-3 - few TRBV6-2/TRBV6-3 TGTGCCAGCAGTCGATACTCTGGAAACACCATATATTTT CASSRYSGNTIYF
TRBJ2-2 TRBD2 - TRBV5-1 TGCGCCAGCAGCGCGACTAGCGGGCTAACCGGGGAGCTGTTTTTT CASSATSGLTGELFF
TRBJ2-1 - - TRBV27 TGTGCCAGCAGTCCACTTACGGGGTTACCCTCCAATGAGCAGTTCTTC CASSPLTGLPSNEQFF
TRBJ1-1 - once TRBV11-1 TGTGCCAGCCTCCAGGGGCCCGGGACAGCTTTCTTT CASLQGPGTAFF
TRBJ1-1 - - TRBV7-9 TGTGCCAGCAGAGCCCGGGCAAGACCGAACACTGAAGCTTTCTTT CASRARARPNTEAFF
TRBJ1-3 - - TRBV7-2 TGTGCCAGCAGCCCACAGATCTCTGGAAACACCATATATTTT CASSPQISGNTIYF
TRBJ2-3 - few TRBV20-1 TGCAGTGCTCCGGCGGGAGATACGCAGTATTTT CSAPAGDTQYF
TRBJ2-7 TRBD1 - TRBV7-2 TGTGCCAGCAGCTTAGCAGGTTTGGGCAGGGGGTTTTACGAGCAGTACTTC CASSLAGLGRGFYEQYF
TRBJ2-7 - - TRBV15 TGTGCCACCAGCAGAGAGATCCGCCAGGGCTCCTACGAGCAGTACTTC CATSREIRQGSYEQYF
TRBJ1-2 - - TRBV12-3/TRBV12-4 TGTGCCAGCAGTTTAGGGGCGTATGGCTACACCTTC CASSLGAYGYTF
TRBJ1-1 TRBD1 - TRBV19 TGTGCCAGTAGTCGGACAGGGGCCACTGAAGCTTTCTTT CASSRTGATEAFF
TRBJ1-5 - - TRBV11-3 TGTGCCAGCAGCACCCCTGAGCACAGGAAAGGTTCTCAGCCCCAGCATTTT CASSTPEHRKGSQPQHF
TRBJ2-4 - - TRBV27 TGTGCCAGCAGTTTAATAGCGACTGTAGCCAAAAACATTCAGTACTTC CASSLIATVAKNIQYF
TRBJ1-1 - - TRBV6-2/TRBV6-3 TGTGCCAGCAGCTATACGACAGGATCTATCTCTGAAGCTTTCTTT CASSYTTGSISEAFF
TRBJ1-1 TRBD1 - TRBV6-2/TRBV6-3 TGTGCCAGCAGCCATCGGACAGGGAGGGCTGAAGCTTTCTTT CASSHRTGRAEAFF
TRBJ1-1 - - TRBV7-6 TGTGCCAGCAGCTTAGAACAGGGTAAGAACACTGAAGCTTTCTTT CASSLEQGKNTEAFF
TRBJ1-1 TRBD1 - TRBV6-2/TRBV6-3 TGTGCCAGCAGTTACGGGTACAGGGGGCTCAGGACTGAAGCTTTCTTT CASSYGYRGLRTEAFF
TRBJ2-3 TRBD2 - TRBV7-2 TGTGCCAGCAGCTTAGCGCTAGCGGGGGGTTCTACAGATACGCAGTATTTT CASSLALAGGSTDTQYF
TRBJ2-5 TRBD1 - TRBV28 TGTGCCAGCAGTGTAGACAGGGAAGAGACCCAGTACTTC CASSVDREETQYF
TRBJ1-4 - - TRBV4-1 TGCGCCAGCAGCCAGGACGGACTGCCGAAACTGTTTTTT CASSQDGLPKLFF
TRBJ2-5 - - TRBV7-8 TGTGCCAGCAGCCAGGGTAGGGCCCTGGAGACCCAGTACTTC CASSQGRALETQYF
TRBJ2-6 - - TRBV7-2 TGTGCCAGCAGCTTAGGTCGCGTCTTCCTCTCTGGGGCCAACGTCCTGACTTTC CASSLGRVFLSGANVLTF
TRBJ2-5 - once TRBV12-3/TRBV12-4 TGTGCCAGCAGTTGGCGGGGGCCCCCCTCGACCCAGTACTTC CASSWRGPPSTQYF
TRBJ1-1 - - TRBV5-1 TGCGCCAGCAGTCTAAACTCAGGGGATACTGAAGCTTTCTTT CASSLNSGDTEAFF
TRBJ2-2 TRBD1 large TRBV24-1 TGTGCCACCAGTGATCCGACAGGGGTCTCCGGGGAGCTGTTTTTT CATSDPTGVSGELFF
TRBJ1-5 - - TRBV27 TGTGCCAGCAGCTCGTTTGGTACAAATCAGCCCCAGCATTTT CASSSFGTNQPQHF
TRBJ1-4 TRBD1 - TRBV20-1 TGCAGTGCTCTATCGGGGCAGGGGGATGAAAAACTGTTTTTT CSALSGQGDEKLFF
TRBJ2-1 TRBD2 few TRBV6-1 TGTGCCAGCCGCGGGGGGATCTACAATGAGCAGTTCTTC CASRGGIYNEQFF
TRBJ1-5 TRBD1 few TRBV12-3/TRBV12-4 TGTGCCAGCAGTTTGGCCGGGACAGTGCTAAGCAATCAGCCCCAGCATTTT CASSLAGTVLSNQPQHF
TRBJ2-2 - few TRBV7-9 TGTGCCAGCAGCCCCCGCCCAAGCCCGTCGAACACCGGGGAGCTGTTTTTT CASSPRPSPSNTGELFF
TRBJ2-3 TRBD1 once TRBV2 TGTGCCAGCAGCTACGGACAGGGTGGCGATACGCAGTATTTT CASSYGQGGDTQYF
TRBJ2-7 - - TRBV28 TGTGCCAGCAGTTTAACTGGATGGCGGACCTCCAGCTCCTACGAGCAGTACTTC CASSLTGWRTSSSYEQYF
TRBJ2-5 TRBD2 once TRBV6-5 TGTGCCAGCAGTTACCAGGGTCTAACTAGCGGGGGGGAGACCCAGTACTTC CASSYQGLTSGGETQYF
TRBJ2-3 TRBD2 few TRBV27 TGTGCCAGCACCAAAAGGGGACTAGGAACAGATACGCAGTATTTT CASTKRGLGTDTQYF
TRBJ2-5 - - TRBV14 TGTGCCAGCAGCCCCCGGACGCTACTTGACGGAGGGTCGGAGACCCAGTACTTC CASSPRTLLDGGSETQYF
TRBJ1-5 TRBD1 - TRBV7-2 TGTGCCAGCAGCGTCAGGGGGCTCGGCAATCAGCCCCAGCATTTT CASSVRGLGNQPQHF
TRBJ2-1 - - TRBV20-1 TGCAGTGCTAGTTGGGCAATATCCTACAATGAGCAGTTCTTC CSASWAISYNEQFF
TRBJ1-5 - few TRBV7-2 TGTGCCAGCAGCTTAGTGAATAGCAATCAGCCCCAGCATTTT CASSLVNSNQPQHF
TRBJ1-1 - - TRBV5-4 TGTGCCAGCAGCTTCTTGGCAGGGACGAACACTGAAGCTTTCTTT CASSFLAGTNTEAFF
TRBJ2-7 TRBD1 once TRBV15 TGTGCCACCAGCAGCTACAGGGGGGAAAACTACGAGCAGTACTTC CATSSYRGENYEQYF
TRBJ2-5 - - TRBV2 TGTGCCAGCAGTGCTTGGGGGGCGGAGACCCAGTACTTC CASSAWGAETQYF
TRBJ2-7 TRBD1 few TRBV11-3 TGTGCCAGCAGCGGCCGCGAGACAGGGGGCGACTACGAGCAGTACTTC CASSGRETGGDYEQYF
TRBJ2-7 TRBD2 - TRBV7-2 TGTGCCAGCAGCTTAGCGCGTGGACTAGCCAACGAGCAGTACTTC CASSLARGLANEQYF
TRBJ1-1 - - TRBV2 TGTGCCAGCAGTGACGTGGGGGCGGGCACTGAAGCTTTCTTT CASSDVGAGTEAFF